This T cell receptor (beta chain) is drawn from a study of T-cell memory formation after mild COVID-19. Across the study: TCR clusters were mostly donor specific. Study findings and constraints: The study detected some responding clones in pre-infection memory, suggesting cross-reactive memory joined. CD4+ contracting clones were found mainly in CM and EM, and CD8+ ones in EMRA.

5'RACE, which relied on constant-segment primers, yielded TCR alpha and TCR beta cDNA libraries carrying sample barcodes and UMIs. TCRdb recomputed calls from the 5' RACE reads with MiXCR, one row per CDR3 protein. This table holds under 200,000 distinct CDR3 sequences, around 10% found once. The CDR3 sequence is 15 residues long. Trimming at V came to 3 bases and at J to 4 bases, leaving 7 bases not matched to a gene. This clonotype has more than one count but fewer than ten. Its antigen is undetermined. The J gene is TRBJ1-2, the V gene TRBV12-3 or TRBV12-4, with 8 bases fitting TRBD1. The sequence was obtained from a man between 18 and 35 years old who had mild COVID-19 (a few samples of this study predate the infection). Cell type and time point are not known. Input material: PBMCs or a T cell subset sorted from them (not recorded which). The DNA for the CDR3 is TGTGCCAGCAGTTTGACCTTGACAGGGGTCTATGGCTACACCTTC. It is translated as CASSLTLTGVYGYTF.